This T cell receptor (beta chain) was identified during a study of blood T cells in healthy people across ages. Whole-study findings and limits: Aged donors had fewer naive CD4+ cells and lower diversity than long-lived donors.

It was with a sample-barcoded 5' primer and a J-beta primer mix that a second PCR of roughly 7 to 11 cycles was run. From the 5' RACE reads, TCRdb called clonotypes with MiXCR, one entry per CDR3 protein. The repertoire includes 600,000 to 850,000 distinct CDR3 sequences, about 42% of them detected once, and less than 25% sits in the top ten. CDR1 is SGHVS and CDR2 is FNYEAQ in the germline V gene. The junction had 5 bases not matched to a gene; V was cut back by 0 bases and J by 2 bases. The CDR3 loop spans 17 amino acids. Each donor had around 9.2 milliliters of peripheral blood drawn. This clonotype has ten or more counts. Its matching antigen is unknown.

Material: blood. This receptor was identified in an older woman in good health. The chain is built from TRBV7-6 and TRBJ2-3, with TRBD1 matching over 10 bases. The CDR3 DNA sequence: TGTGCCAGCAGCTTAGCCCGACAGGGGGCCTTCACAGATACGCAGTATTTT. Its protein product is CASSLARQGAFTDTQYF.